The rows below give T cell receptor beta chains drawn from one sample of a study of CD8 T cells in Susac syndrome. From the immunoSEQ multiplex PCR reads, TCRdb called clonotypes with MiXCR, one entry per CDR3 protein. The sample comprises some 180,000 distinct CDR3 sequences, 85% to 95% of which are singletons, and around 0.095% rests with the top ten. The sequencing sample was made of CD4+ T cells from PBMCs. Every receptor here comes from a human donor with Susac syndrome. Both conserved end residues are part of each CDR3. The order of the fields is J gene, clone size, D gene, V gene, CDR3 DNA, CDR3 protein. A D gene is named only where the DNA matches it firmly. Rows give clone size only sometimes, using once, few, many, or a class for an expanded clone.

j_gene: TRBJ1-1; abundance: NA; d_gene: NA; v_gene: TRBV20-1; CDR3nt: TGCAGTGCACTACCGGACGGGGCATCCACTGAAGCTTTCTTT; CDR3aa: CSALPDGASTEAFF
j_gene: TRBJ2-1; abundance: NA; d_gene: NA; v_gene: TRBV20-1; CDR3nt: TGCAGTGCTAGTCGGGACGACGAAATCAATGAGCAGTTCTTC; CDR3aa: CSASRDDEINEQFF
j_gene: TRBJ2-5; abundance: NA; d_gene: NA; v_gene: TRBV7-8; CDR3nt: TGTGCCAGCAGCTTAGAGTTTAGGGCGGAGACCCAGTACTTC; CDR3aa: CASSLEFRAETQYF
j_gene: TRBJ1-1; abundance: NA; d_gene: NA; v_gene: TRBV12-3/TRBV12-4; CDR3nt: TGTGCCAGCAGTTCGCGGGTAAGGAACACTGAAGCTTTCTTT; CDR3aa: CASSSRVRNTEAFF
j_gene: TRBJ2-1; abundance: NA; d_gene: TRBD2; v_gene: TRBV30; CDR3nt: TGTGCCTGGACTAGCGGGAGGGCCCACAATGAGCAGTTCTTC; CDR3aa: CAWTSGRAHNEQFF
j_gene: TRBJ1-1; abundance: NA; d_gene: NA; v_gene: TRBV18; CDR3nt: TGTGCCAGCTCAGCCCGGGCCCTAAACACTGAAGCTTTCTTT; CDR3aa: CASSARALNTEAFF
j_gene: TRBJ1-5; abundance: once; d_gene: NA; v_gene: TRBV12-3/TRBV12-4; CDR3nt: TGTGCCAGCAGTTTACAGCCTCAGCCCCAGCATTTT; CDR3aa: CASSLQPQPQHF
j_gene: TRBJ2-7; abundance: NA; d_gene: TRBD2; v_gene: TRBV3-1; CDR3nt: TGTGCCAGCAGCCAAATAGCGGGAGGGAGGTACGAGCAGTACTTC; CDR3aa: CASSQIAGGRYEQYF
j_gene: TRBJ2-3; abundance: NA; d_gene: TRBD2; v_gene: TRBV4-2; CDR3nt: TGTGCCAGCAGCCACCGACTAGCGGGGACAGGAGATACGCAGTATTTT; CDR3aa: CASSHRLAGTGDTQYF
j_gene: TRBJ2-7; abundance: NA; d_gene: NA; v_gene: TRBV6-6; CDR3nt: TGTGCCAGCAGGCCTGGACAGCCGTCCTACGAGCAGTACTTC; CDR3aa: CASRPGQPSYEQYF
j_gene: TRBJ2-7; abundance: once; d_gene: NA; v_gene: TRBV19; CDR3nt: TGTGCCAGTAGTATAGGGCAAGGATACGAGCAGTACTTC; CDR3aa: CASSIGQGYEQYF
j_gene: TRBJ1-1; abundance: NA; d_gene: NA; v_gene: TRBV7-9; CDR3nt: TGTGCCAGCAGCTTTCAGTTCCCCGCGGGCACTGAAGCTTTCTTT; CDR3aa: CASSFQFPAGTEAFF
j_gene: TRBJ1-2; abundance: NA; d_gene: NA; v_gene: TRBV12-3/TRBV12-4; CDR3nt: TGTGCCACCTCACCGAATACCAACTATGGCTACACCTTC; CDR3aa: CATSPNTNYGYTF
j_gene: TRBJ1-2; abundance: once; d_gene: TRBD1; v_gene: TRBV5-1; CDR3nt: TGCGCCAGCAGCTTTCTACAGGGGCCCAACTATGGCTACACCTTC; CDR3aa: CASSFLQGPNYGYTF
j_gene: TRBJ1-1; abundance: NA; d_gene: NA; v_gene: TRBV4-2; CDR3nt: TGTGCCAGCAGCCAAGAAGGCGTAGGGGGGACTGAAGCTTTCTTT; CDR3aa: CASSQEGVGGTEAFF
j_gene: TRBJ1-2; abundance: NA; d_gene: NA; v_gene: TRBV5-1; CDR3nt: TGCGCCAGCAGCTTGGAAGGGGCAGGCTATGGCTACACCTTC; CDR3aa: CASSLEGAGYGYTF
j_gene: TRBJ2-5; abundance: NA; d_gene: NA; v_gene: TRBV20-1; CDR3nt: TGCAGTGCTAGAGACGAAGACACGGGTCGTAAGACCCAGTACTTC; CDR3aa: CSARDEDTGRKTQYF
j_gene: TRBJ2-7; abundance: once; d_gene: TRBD1; v_gene: TRBV9; CDR3nt: TGTGCCAGCAGCGCCGCTCCCGGGACAGCCTCCTACGAGCAGTACTTC; CDR3aa: CASSAAPGTASYEQYF